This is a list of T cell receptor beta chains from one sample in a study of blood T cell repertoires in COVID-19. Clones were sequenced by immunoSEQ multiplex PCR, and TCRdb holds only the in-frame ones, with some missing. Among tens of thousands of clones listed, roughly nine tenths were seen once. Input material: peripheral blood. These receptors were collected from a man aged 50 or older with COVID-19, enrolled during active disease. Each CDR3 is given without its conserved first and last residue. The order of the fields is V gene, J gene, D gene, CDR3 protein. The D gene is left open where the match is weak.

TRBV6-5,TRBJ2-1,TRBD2,ASRSGRNNEQF
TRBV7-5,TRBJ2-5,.,VRSFDWKSVGASGRNQETQY
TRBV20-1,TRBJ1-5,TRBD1,SASDRGRNQPQH
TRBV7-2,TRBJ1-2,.,ASSLRQPGGYGYT
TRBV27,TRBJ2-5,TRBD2,ASSLTGTSGSFRETQY
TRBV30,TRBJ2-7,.,AWSVNNEQY
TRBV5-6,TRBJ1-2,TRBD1,ASSLFGQVINYGYT
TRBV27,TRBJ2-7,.,ASSISRRLSEQY
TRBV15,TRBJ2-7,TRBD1,ATSGYGTGSREQY
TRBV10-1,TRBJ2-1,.,ASSERLGSYWSSYNEQF
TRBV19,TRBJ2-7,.,ASSITRPEGPYEQY
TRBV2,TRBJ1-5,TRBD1,ASSGDRDGQPQH
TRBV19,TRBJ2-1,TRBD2,ASNAGGGIDEQF
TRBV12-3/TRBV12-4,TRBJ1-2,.,ASSLYSGGYT
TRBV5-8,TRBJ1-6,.,ASSSRPGDSPLH
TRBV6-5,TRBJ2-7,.,ASRAEVGEQY
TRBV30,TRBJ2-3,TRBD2,AWGAGSGRTTDTQY
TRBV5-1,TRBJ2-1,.,ASSLGQTTDEQF
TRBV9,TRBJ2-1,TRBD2,ASSVRTSGSSYNEQF
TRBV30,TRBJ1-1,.,AWSVRGFGAF
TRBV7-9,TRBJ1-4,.,ASSLWGANEKLF
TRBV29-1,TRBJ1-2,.,SVEAANYGYT
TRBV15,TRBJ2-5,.,ATSRARGETQY
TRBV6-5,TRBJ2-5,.,ASTALGETQY
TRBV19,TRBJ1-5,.,ASSGGINQPQH
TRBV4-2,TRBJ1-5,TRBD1,ASSQKRGTGGYSNQPQH
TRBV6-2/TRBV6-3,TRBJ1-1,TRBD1,ASSWGQLMNTEAF
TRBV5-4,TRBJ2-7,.,ASSSGLSYEQY
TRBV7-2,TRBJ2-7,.,ASRSYGTSYEQY
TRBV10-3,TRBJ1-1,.,ASRPGSSTLNTEAF
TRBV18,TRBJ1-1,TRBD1,ASRRTGANTEAF
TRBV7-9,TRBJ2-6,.,ASSPSFRTGANVLT
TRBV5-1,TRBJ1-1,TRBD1,ASSSTGDSPEAF
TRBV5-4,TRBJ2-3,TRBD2,ASSWGLAGSSDTQY
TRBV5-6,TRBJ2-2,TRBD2,ASSPRLLAGVFGTGELF
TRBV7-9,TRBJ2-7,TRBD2,ASSIERERHEQY
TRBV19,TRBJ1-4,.,ASSVGGAGNEKLF
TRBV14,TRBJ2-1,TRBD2,ASSVVLAGVGEEQF
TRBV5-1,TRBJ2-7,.,ASSSTGQSEQY
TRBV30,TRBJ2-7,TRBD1,AWSDPGGPYEQY
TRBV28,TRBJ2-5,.,ASSLWGGLFSQETQY
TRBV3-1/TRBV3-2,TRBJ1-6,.,ASSQGSSPLH
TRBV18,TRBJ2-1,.,ASSPRTTSLYEQF
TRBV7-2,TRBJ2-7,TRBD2,ASSLGLATSEQY
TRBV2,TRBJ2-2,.,ASSESRGTGELF
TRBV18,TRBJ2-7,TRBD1,ASSPGRDRSSYEQY
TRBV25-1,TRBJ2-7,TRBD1,ASSALAGQGSYEQY
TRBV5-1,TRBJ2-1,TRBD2,ASSQGLAGGTLYNEQF
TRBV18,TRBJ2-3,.,ASSPWGAYTDTQY
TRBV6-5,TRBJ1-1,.,ASSAPGTGVEAF
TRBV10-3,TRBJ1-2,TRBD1,AITDDRGNGYT
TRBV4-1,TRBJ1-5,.,ASSQVGFSLNQPQH
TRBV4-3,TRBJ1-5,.,ASSQDATTGVQPQH
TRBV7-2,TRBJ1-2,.,ASSLAPRSGGYT
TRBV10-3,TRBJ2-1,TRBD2,AIGRESGSSYNEQF
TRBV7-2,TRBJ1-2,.,ASSLGSGAPDYGYT
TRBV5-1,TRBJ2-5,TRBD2,ASRLAGSGSPETQY
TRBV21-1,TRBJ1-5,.,ASSLPGGRGRSNQPQH
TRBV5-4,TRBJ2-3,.,ASSFRDSLRSTQY